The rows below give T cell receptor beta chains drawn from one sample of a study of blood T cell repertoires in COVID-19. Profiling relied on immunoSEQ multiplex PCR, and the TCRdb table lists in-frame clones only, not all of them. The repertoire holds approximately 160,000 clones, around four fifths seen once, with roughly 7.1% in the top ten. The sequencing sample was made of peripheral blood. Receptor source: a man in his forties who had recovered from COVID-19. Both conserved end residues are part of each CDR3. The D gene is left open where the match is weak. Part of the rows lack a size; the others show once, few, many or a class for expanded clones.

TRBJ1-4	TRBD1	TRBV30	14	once	TGTGCCTGGGACGGACAGGGGGCCGGGGAAAAACTGTTTTTT	CAWDGQGAGEKLFF
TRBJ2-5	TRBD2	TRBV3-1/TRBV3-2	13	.	TGTGCCAGCAGCCCCAGCGGCGGGAGGACCCAGTACTTC	CASSPSGGRTQYF
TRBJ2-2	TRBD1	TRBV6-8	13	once	TGTGCCGCGATAACAGGGGATGCCGGGGAGCTGTTTTTT	CAAITGDAGELFF
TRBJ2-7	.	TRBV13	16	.	TGTGCCAGCAGCTTAGGCGGGAGAGCGAACTCCTACGAGCAGTACTTC	CASSLGGRANSYEQYF
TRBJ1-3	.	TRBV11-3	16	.	TGTGCCAGCAGCTTAGCCCAAACAGGAGCGGGAAACACCATATATTTT	CASSLAQTGAGNTIYF
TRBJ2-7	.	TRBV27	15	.	TGTGCCAGCAGTAAACAGACGAACCACCTCTACGAGCAGTACTTC	CASSKQTNHLYEQYF
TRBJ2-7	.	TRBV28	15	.	TGTGCCAGCAGTTTAAAAGCCAGCGTTTCCTACGAGCAGTACTTC	CASSLKASVSYEQYF
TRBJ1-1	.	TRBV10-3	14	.	TGTGCCATCAGTGAGGAGGGCTTGGGCACTGAAGCTTTCTTT	CAISEEGLGTEAFF
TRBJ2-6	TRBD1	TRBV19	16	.	TGTGCCAGTAGTACCCGGGACAGCTCTGGGGCCAACGTCCTGACTTTC	CASSTRDSSGANVLTF
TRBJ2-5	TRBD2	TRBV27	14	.	TGTGCCAGCAGTTCCGGGACTAGCAGGGTCGGCCAGTACTTC	CASSSGTSRVGQYF
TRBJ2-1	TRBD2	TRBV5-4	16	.	TGTGCCAGCAGCGTAACTTGGACTAGCGGGAGGAATGAGCAGTTCTTC	CASSVTWTSGRNEQFF
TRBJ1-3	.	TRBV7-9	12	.	TGTGCCAGCAGCGAGACTGGAAACACCATATATTTT	CASSETGNTIYF
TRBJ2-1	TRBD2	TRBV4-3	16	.	TGCGCCAGCAGCCAAAGTAGCGGGAGCGGCTACAATGAGCAGTTCTTC	CASSQSSGSGYNEQFF
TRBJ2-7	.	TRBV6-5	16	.	TGTGCCAGCAGTTACCCGCCAGCCGGGGGTACCTACGAGCAGTACTTC	CASSYPPAGGTYEQYF
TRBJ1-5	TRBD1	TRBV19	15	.	TGTGCCAGTAGTATACAAACAGGGGGGGGTCAGCCCCAGCATTTT	CASSIQTGGGQPQHF
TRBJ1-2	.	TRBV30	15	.	TGTGCCTGGAGTGTACAACACCCAGCTAACTATGGCTACACCTTC	CAWSVQHPANYGYTF
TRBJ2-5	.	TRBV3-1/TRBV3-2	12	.	TGTGCCAGCAGCCTCTTACTGCAGACCCAGTACTTC	CASSLLLQTQYF
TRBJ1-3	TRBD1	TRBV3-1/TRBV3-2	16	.	TGTGCCAGCAGCCAAAGACAGACAGGGATAGGAAACACCATATATTTT	CASSQRQTGIGNTIYF
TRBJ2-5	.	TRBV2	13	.	TGTGCCAGCAGAGCGACAGTACAAGAGACCCAGTACTTC	CASRATVQETQYF
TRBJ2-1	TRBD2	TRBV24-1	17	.	TGTGCCACCAGTGGGTCGACTGATGCCGGGACTAGGAATGAGCAGTTCTTC	CATSGSTDAGTRNEQFF
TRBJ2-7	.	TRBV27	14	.	TGTGCCAGCAGTTTAAGTGAGAGCTCCTACGAGCAGTACTTC	CASSLSESSYEQYF
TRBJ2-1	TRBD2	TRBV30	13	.	TGTGCCTACGAGCGGGAGCCCCACGATGAGCAGTTCTTC	CAYEREPHDEQFF
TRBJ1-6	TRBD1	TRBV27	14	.	TGTGCCAGCAGTTTAGACAGGGGTGATTCACCCCTCCACTTT	CASSLDRGDSPLHF
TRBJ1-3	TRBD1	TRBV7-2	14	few	TGTGCCAGCAGCTGGGGGACAGTAGGAAACACCATATATTTT	CASSWGTVGNTIYF
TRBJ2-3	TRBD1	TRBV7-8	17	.	TGTGCCAGCAGTTTTAAGAGCTGGACAGGCCTTACAGATACGCAGTATTTT	CASSFKSWTGLTDTQYF
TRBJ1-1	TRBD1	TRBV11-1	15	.	TGTGCCAGCAGCTTCCGGACAGGGGCGAACACTGAAGCTTTCTTT	CASSFRTGANTEAFF
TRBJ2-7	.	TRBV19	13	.	TGTGCCAGCGCCGTTAGCCATTTCTACGAGCAGTACTTC	CASAVSHFYEQYF
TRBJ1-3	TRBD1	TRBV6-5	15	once	TGTGCCAGCGGACAGGGAATGAGCTCTGGAAACACCATATATTTT	CASGQGMSSGNTIYF
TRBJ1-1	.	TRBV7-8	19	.	TGTGCCAGCAGCTCATATTGGACGGATACAACCTCCAGGGACACTGAAGCTTTCTTT	CASSSYWTDTTSRDTEAFF
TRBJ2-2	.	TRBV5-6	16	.	TGTGCCAGCAGCTTGGGGAGGGGGCTTAACACCGGGGAGCTGTTTTTT	CASSLGRGLNTGELFF
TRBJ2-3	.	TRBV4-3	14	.	TGCGCCAGCAGCCAATCGGGAGCCACAGATACGCAGTATTTT	CASSQSGATDTQYF
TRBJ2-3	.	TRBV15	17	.	TGTGCCACCAGCAGAGATTTTCACCCCGAGAGCACAGATACGCAGTATTTT	CATSRDFHPESTDTQYF
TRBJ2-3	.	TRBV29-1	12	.	TGCAGCGTCCAGGAGGCTCCGGATACGCAGTATTTT	CSVQEAPDTQYF
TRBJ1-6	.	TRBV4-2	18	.	TGTGCCAGCACTGAACTAAGGGCGCTGATACGGGGGAATTCACCCCTCCACTTT	CASTELRALIRGNSPLHF
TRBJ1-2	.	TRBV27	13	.	TGTGCCAGCAGTTTATCGATAGGGGTTGGCTACACCTTC	CASSLSIGVGYTF
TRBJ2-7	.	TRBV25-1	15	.	TGTGCCAGCAGTCCCACCAGGGGCTACTCCTACGAGCAGTACTTC	CASSPTRGYSYEQYF
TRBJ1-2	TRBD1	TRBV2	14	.	TGTGCCAGCAGTACCGACAGGGGGCCGTATGGCTACACCTTC	CASSTDRGPYGYTF
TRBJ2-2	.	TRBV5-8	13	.	TGTGCCAGCAGCTTGGACAGTGCCGGGGAGCTGTTTTTT	CASSLDSAGELFF
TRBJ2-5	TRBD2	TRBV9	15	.	TGTGCCAGCAGCGAAACTAGCGGGGGGTGGGAGACCCAGTACTTC	CASSETSGGWETQYF
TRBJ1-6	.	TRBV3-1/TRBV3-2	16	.	TGTGCCAGCAGCCCCTATACAGGGACCTATAATTCACCCCTCCACTTT	CASSPYTGTYNSPLHF
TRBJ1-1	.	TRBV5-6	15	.	TGTGCCAGCAGCTTGTGGCGACAGGATAACACTGAAGCTTTCTTT	CASSLWRQDNTEAFF
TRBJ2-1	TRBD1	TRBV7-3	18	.	TGTGCCAGCAGCTCAGCATACAGGGGGCCTAGCGGAGACAATGAGCAGTTCTTC	CASSSAYRGPSGDNEQFF
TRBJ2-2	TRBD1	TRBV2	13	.	TGTGCCAGCAGTCGACAGGGGGAAGGGGAGCTGTTTTTT	CASSRQGEGELFF
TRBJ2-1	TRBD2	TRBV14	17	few	TGTGCCAGCAGCCCCGGGGTAGCGGGAGGGTCCGACAATGAGCAGTTCTTC	CASSPGVAGGSDNEQFF